This record concerns one T cell receptor beta chain sequence. The sample is drawn from a study of OX40 agonist ivuxolimab in advanced cancers. For the study at large: Prior anti-PD-1, anti-PD-L1 or anti-CTLA-4 therapy did not bar entry, and 30% to 40% had some. Partial responses were recorded for three patients, including one with hepatocellular carcinoma and two with cutaneous melanoma.

The CDR3 covers 15 residues. The germline CDR1 and CDR2 sequences are SGHAT and FQNNGV. Trimming shortened V by 5 bases and J by 2 bases, and 10 bases separated the two germline ends. TCRdb's table, derived via immunoSEQ multiplex PCR, lists solely in-frame clones and lacks some. Of under 55,000 clones in the sample, 86% were seen once. This clonotype originated in an adult with an advanced solid tumor such as melanoma, head and neck, liver or kidney cancer. Sequenced material: CD4+ or CD8+ T cells sorted from blood, taken in a trial of the OX40 agonist ivuxolimab. The V and J genes are TRBV11-2 and TRBJ2-6; D remains ambiguous. The DNA of the CDR3 is TGTGCCAGCAGCCGTTTCCGGACTGGGGCCAACGTCCTGACTTTC. As protein: CASSRFRTGANVLTF. The full variable domain, in which reference TRBV11-2 and TRBJ2-6 provide the parts outside the CDR3, is EAGVAQSPRYKIIEKRQSVAFWCNPISGHATLYWYQQILGQGPKLLIQFQNNGVVDDSQLPKDRFSAERLKGVDSTLKIQPAKLEDSAVYLCASSRFRTGANVLTFGAGSRLTVL.